The rows below give T cell receptor beta chains drawn from one sample of a study of T-cell reconstitution after alpha-beta-depleted transplantation in children. MiXCR was run by TCRdb on the PCR reads, yielding one entry per CDR3 protein. The profile shows about 870,000 distinct CDR3 sequences, 15% to 20% of them singletons. The material sequenced was PBMCs, mostly from graft donor cells, taken 360 days after TCRalphabeta/CD19-depleted stem cell transplant. Receptors were obtained from a male patient younger than 18 who had a stem cell transplant for acute lymphoblastic leukemia, so the T cells may come from the graft donor. The conserved cysteine and the conserved F or W are not part of the CDR3 here.

j_call,v_call,cdr3_aa
TRBJ2-1,TRBV29-1,SVVWSANEQF
TRBJ2-1,TRBV12-3/TRBV12-4,ASCLAPAGRAFSYNEQF
TRBJ2-7,TRBV7-2,ASRLSGRRDYEQY
TRBJ2-5,TRBV4-1,ASSQGGLAGGWSGETQY
TRBJ1-1,TRBV2,ASSPDIMNTEAF
TRBJ2-3,TRBV14,ASSQDAGLKFGERDTQY
TRBJ2-5,TRBV15,ATSRGQGYQETQY
TRBJ2-3,TRBV11-2,ASSLELAGEPTQGKSY
TRBJ2-7,TRBV7-9,ASSLGQGNFHEQY
TRBJ2-7,TRBV25-1,ASSPSKSGLGTYEQY
TRBJ2-3,TRBV12-3/TRBV12-4,ASPPPLAGLADTQY
TRBJ2-1,TRBV3-1,ASSQRSKNNEQF
TRBJ2-1,TRBV7-9,ASSFAGRLNEQF
TRBJ2-1,TRBV10-2,ASSDGTSGSSYNEQF
TRBJ1-1,TRBV29-1,SVAPSEAF
TRBJ2-1,TRBV9,ASSVRFGGDSSYNEQF
TRBJ2-2,TRBV29-1,SGIEDMNTGELF
TRBJ2-3,TRBV12-3/TRBV12-4,ASTHAPSGTDTQY
TRBJ1-4,TRBV6-5,ASSYSKGSPEVLF
TRBJ2-1,TRBV9,ASSVQTGHTYNEQF
TRBJ1-4,TRBV25-1,ASRSRGQGRASEKLF
TRBJ2-1,TRBV6-5,ASSYPGLTNNEQF
TRBJ1-6,TRBV5-4,ASSFIPDNSPLH
TRBJ1-1,TRBV24-1,ATSDFMQGDTEAF
TRBJ1-2,TRBV5-1,ASSLDLGPTGYT
TRBJ2-3,TRBV12-5,ASGFSPIPLLLAGPRHGTDTQY
TRBJ1-1,TRBV15,ATSRVLEGTTEAF
TRBJ2-5,TRBV7-8,ASSLAFPGTQY
TRBJ2-3,TRBV5-6,ASSLEGGVGTDTQY
TRBJ2-7,TRBV29-1,SVGYRDYEQY
TRBJ1-1,TRBV7-9,ASAGAWGTEAF
TRBJ2-7,TRBV5-1,ASSLLSRDEPYEQY
TRBJ2-1,TRBV7-9,ASSSPYKNEQF
TRBJ2-7,TRBV4-2,ASSQARAYEQY
TRBJ1-1,TRBV12-3/TRBV12-4,ASSLGSGPGDTEAF